This TCR beta chain came from a study of naive and memory T cell subsets. Regarding the study as a whole: This RNA-based method may be sensitive to activation-related transcript changes.

The V gene's germline CDR1 is MNHEY and CDR2 SVGAGI. The CDR3 is 14 amino acids. V lost 6 bases to trimming and J lost 1 base, with 9 bases between them. The SP2 primer and nested alpha and beta constant region primers amplified ligated cDNA in four rounds. TCRdb reanalysed the 5' RACE reads using MiXCR and keeps one entry per CDR3 protein. The sample lists around 48,000 distinct CDR3 sequences, 4.7% occurring once. The library had UMIs added by 3' ligation of an oligonucleotide to TCR cDNA. Whole-blood samples were roughly 2.7 ml of peripheral blood from healthy adult volunteers. This clonotype was observed at least ten times. Its target is not known.

This TCR was sampled from a female donor in good health. The rearrangement uses TRBV6-5 and TRBJ2-2; weak D call: TRBD2 (6 bases). CDR3 in amino acids: CASRPAGNTGELFF. Here the CDR3 DNA reads TGTGCCAGCAGGCCAGCGGGGAACACCGGGGAGCTGTTTTTT.